The clone carrying this T cell receptor (beta chain) was counted many times. Antigen: not known. CDR3 length equals 15 residues. Germline-derived CDR1 and CDR2 are SGHTA and FQGNSA. The ends were cut back, 5 bases at V and 5 bases at J, with 15 bases in the middle. The sample originates from a study of T cells after yellow fever vaccination. About the research overall: Libraries from low-cell-number fractions were prepared with the SMART-Seq v4 Ultra Low Input RNA kit. Study-level points and caveats: Peaking on day 5 versus 15, the secondary response was faster but weaker. Among all clonotypes, a small share was observed in both CD4 and CD8 compartments.

Template switching by 5'RACE produced TCR cDNA, adding a universal primer site and UMIs. TCRdb redid the calling of the 5' RACE reads with MiXCR, one entry per CDR3 protein. The sample holds about 210,000 distinct CDR3 sequences, around 3.1% seen once. The sequence was obtained from a man between 18 and 29 years old who received the YFV17D yellow fever vaccine. The sequences come from CD4+ T cells sorted from PBMCs, collected 10 days after the yellow fever booster vaccination. V usage is TRBV7-2 and J usage is TRBJ2-2; tentative D call: TRBD1 (6 bases). CDR3 sequence: CASSTRTVGTGELFF. The CDR3 DNA follows: TGTGCCAGCAGCACCAGGACAGTAGGGACCGGGGAGCTGTTTTTT.